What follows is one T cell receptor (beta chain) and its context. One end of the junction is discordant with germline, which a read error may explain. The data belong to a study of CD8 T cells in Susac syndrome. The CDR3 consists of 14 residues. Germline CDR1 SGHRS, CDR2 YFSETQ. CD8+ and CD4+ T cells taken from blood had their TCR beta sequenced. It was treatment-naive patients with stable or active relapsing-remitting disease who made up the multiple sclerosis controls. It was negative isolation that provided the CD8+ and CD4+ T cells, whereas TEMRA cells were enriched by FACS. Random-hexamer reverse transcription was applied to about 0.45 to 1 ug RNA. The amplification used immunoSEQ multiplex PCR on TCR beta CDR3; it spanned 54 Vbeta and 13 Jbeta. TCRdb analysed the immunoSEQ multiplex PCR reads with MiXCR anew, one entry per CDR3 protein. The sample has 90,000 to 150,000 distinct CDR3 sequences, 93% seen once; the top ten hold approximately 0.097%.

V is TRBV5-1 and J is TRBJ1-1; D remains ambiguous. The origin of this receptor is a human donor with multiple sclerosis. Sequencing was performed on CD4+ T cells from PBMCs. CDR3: CASSLAPENTEAFF. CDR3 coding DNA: TGCGCCAGCAGTTTGGCCCCGGAGAACACTGAAGCTTTCTTT.